Below are 15 T cell receptor beta chains sequenced from a single sample in a study of identifying expanded T cells in peripheral blood. TCRdb's table, derived via immunoSEQ multiplex PCR, lists solely in-frame clones and lacks some. The data show about 130,000 clones, 75% to 90% seen once. Sequenced material: blood. The receptors shown here come from a person aged 18-70 years in good health.

The genes are TRBV28 and TRBJ2-2; a possible D gene is TRBD1 (5 bases). Germline CDR1 reads MDHEN; CDR2 reads SYDVKM. V gave up 3 bases and J gave up 4 bases, with 9 bases separating them. The CDR3 contains 14 residues. The CDR3 region is CASSLNRPTGELFF. The DNA for the CDR3 is TGTGCCAGCAGTTTGAACAGGCCCACCGGGGAGCTGTTTTTT.

The chain combines TRBV6-5 with TRBJ2-5; D uncertain. Between the trimmed V and J ends, which lost 6 bases and 2 bases, there was a span of 13 bases. Germline CDR1 and CDR2: MNHEY and SVGAGI. The CDR3 contains 14 residues. The CDR3 reads CASSASQVQETQYF. The CDR3 DNA follows: TGTGCCAGCAGCGCCTCACAAGTTCAAGAGACCCAGTACTTC.

DNA of the CDR3: TGCGCCAGCAGCTTCGGACAGGCAACTAATGAAAAACTGTTTTTT. Its protein product is CASSFGQATNEKLFF. The chain recombines TRBV5-1 with TRBJ1-4; 7 nucleotides agree with TRBD1. Per the germline V gene, CDR1 is SGHRS and CDR2 is YFSETQ. The CDR3 spans 15 residues. V gave up 2 bases and J gave up 0 bases; unmatched junction bases: 1.

This chain joins TRBV9 and TRBJ1-1, with TRBD1 as a possible D gene (6 bases). This CDR3 is built from 14 residues. Germline loops: CDR1 SGDLS, CDR2 YYNGEE. Trimming took 5 bases from V and 5 from J, leaving 16 bases between them. The CDR3 reads CASRPPGALTEAFF. The CDR3 region has the DNA TGTGCCAGCAGACCCCCAGGGGCTCTAACTGAAGCTTTCTTT.

The V and J genes are TRBV5-1 and TRBJ2-1; D is ambiguous. The CDR3 loop spans 13 amino acids. Germline CDR1 SGHRS, CDR2 YFSETQ. Between the trimmed V and J ends, which lost 4 bases and 4 bases, there was a span of 9 bases. The CDR3 bases are TGCGCCAGCAGCCCGGGTACATACAATGAGCAGTTCTTC. It encodes CASSPGTYNEQFF. The full variable domain, rest sourced from reference TRBV5-1 and TRBJ2-1, is KAGVTQTPRYLIKTRGQQVTLSCSPISGHRSVSWYQQTPGQGLQFLFEYFSETQRNKGNFPGRFSGRQFSNSRSEMNVSTLELGDSALYLCASSPGTYNEQFFGPGTRLTVL.

The chain is built from TRBV2 and TRBJ1-1, with D uncertain. This CDR3 comprises 13 residues. V gave up 2 bases and J gave up 3 bases, with 7 bases separating them. Germline lookup yields CDR1 SNHLY and CDR2 FYNNEI. CDR3 nucleotide sequence: TGTGCCAGCAGTGAAAGTGGGGACACTGAAGCTTTCTTT. Translation gives CASSESGDTEAFF.

The gene calls are TRBV6-1 and TRBJ2-3; possible D gene TRBD1, 7 bases. The CDR3 spans 16 residues. CDR1 MNHNS and CDR2 SASEGT come from the germline V gene. The germline V and J ends were trimmed by 1 base and 3 bases, with 14 bases remaining between them. For the CDR3, the DNA is TGTGCCAGCAGTGAAGGGGCAGGGGGGATTACAGATACGCAGTATTTT. Translating gives CASSEGAGGITDTQYF.

The V call is TRBV12-1, the J call TRBJ1-1. TRBV12-1 is termed a pseudogene. This CDR3 has 9 residues. In nucleotides, the CDR3 is TGTGCCAGCAGCCTTGAAGCTTTCTTT. Translation: CASSLEAFF.

The chain combines TRBV5-1 with TRBJ2-1; TRBD2 matches 9 bases. V was pared by 4 bases and J by 8 bases, with 7 bases of the junction left unmatched. The CDR3 spans 14 residues. Germline values: CDR1 SGHRS, CDR2 YFSETQ. The CDR3 protein is CASSGAGGADEQFF. CDR3 bases: TGCGCCAGCAGCGGTGCGGGAGGGGCGGATGAGCAGTTCTTC.

The V gene is TRBV10-3, the J gene TRBJ2-7; TRBD2 agrees at 15 bases. The junction had 11 bases not matched to a gene; V was cut back by 7 bases and J by 1 base. The germline CDR1 and CDR2 sequences are ENHRY and SYGVKD. The CDR3 spans 18 residues. The CDR3 DNA sequence: TGTGCCATCACCGAGGGACTAGCGGGAGGAATCGGGTCCTACGAGCAGTACTTC. It specifies CAITEGLAGGIGSYEQYF.

The table lists this clone with a count of one. The chain recombines TRBV28 with TRBJ1-1, with 7 bases aligning to TRBD1. Germline lookup yields CDR1 MDHEN and CDR2 SYDVKM. Trimming removed 6 bases from V and 3 bases from J; junction bases left unmatched: 4. The CDR3 extends over 13 amino acids. CDR3 nucleotide sequence: TGTGCCAGCAGCGACAGGGCCGACACTGAAGCTTTCTTT. It is translated as CASSDRADTEAFF.

The rearrangement uses TRBV27 and TRBJ2-6; 7 bases are a match to TRBD2. V lost 2 bases to trimming and J lost 2 bases; unmatched junction nucleotides: 0. The germline CDR1 and CDR2 sequences are MNHEY and SMNVEV (reference sequence). The CDR3 spans 15 residues. DNA of the CDR3: TGTGCCAGCAGTTTAGGGGGGGCTGGGGCCAACGTCCTGACTTTC. Encoded protein: CASSLGGAGANVLTF.

The CDR3 coding sequence is TGTGCCGGCGGCCAAGGGAACAGCCACGAGCAGTACTTC. Its protein is CAGGQGNSHEQYF. The rearrangement joins TRBV28 to TRBJ2-7, with D unclear. CDR1 and CDR2 from the germline V gene are MDHEN and SYDVKM. V was shortened by 11 bases and J by 5 bases, with 19 bases between the two germline ends. The CDR3 is 13 amino acids.

The chain combines TRBV7-3 with TRBJ2-1, with 9 bases identical to TRBD1. V gave up 3 bases and J gave up 9 bases; unmatched junction bases: 9. The CDR3 has 15 residues. CDR1 is SGHTA, CDR2 FQGTGA, per germline. CDR3 amino acids: CASSFTGGRSSEQFF. The CDR3 DNA follows: TGTGCCAGCAGCTTCACAGGGGGCAGGTCGAGTGAGCAGTTCTTC. Full variable domain (rest looked up from reference TRBV7-3 and TRBJ2-1): GAGVSQTPSNKVTEKGKYVELRCDPISGHTALYWYRQSLGQGPEFLIYFQGTGAADDSGLPNDRFFAVRPEGSVSTLKIQRTERGDSAVYLCASSFTGGRSSEQFFGPGTRLTVL.

The V and J genes are TRBV18 and TRBJ1-1, with 9 bases matching TRBD1. CDR1 is KGHSH and CDR2 is LQKENI in the germline V gene. J gave up 3 bases and V 8 bases, and 4 bases lay outside the gene matches. The CDR3 covers 13 residues. CDR3 coding DNA: TGTGCCAGCCGACAGGGGGTGGACACTGAAGCTTTCTTT. Its translation: CASRQGVDTEAFF.